Shown below are 12 T cell receptor beta chains from a single sample sequenced in a study of Graves' ophthalmopathy and Graves' hyperthyroidism. Amplifying from RNA transcripts, the study obtained TCR beta CDR3 regions. HTBI primers served in a first-round RT-PCR, which a second-round multiplex PCR followed. One entry per CDR3 protein, called by TCRdb with MiXCR from the multiplex PCR reads. In the table there are about 370,000 distinct CDR3 sequences, about a sixth of which are singletons. Sequencing was done on a sample of peripheral blood. These receptors were taken from an adult woman with stable Graves' hyperthyroidism.

This clonotype occurred once. Given the absence of the conserved phenylalanine or tryptophan at the CDR3 end, a read error is likely. The rearrangement links TRBV12-3 or TRBV12-4 to TRBJ2-2; D may match TRBD1 or TRBD2 (5 bases each). Trimming took off 3 bases at V and 1 base at J, with 9 bases between the two ends. The CDR3 is made up of 15 amino acids. The CDR3 reads CASSFSRGNTGELFV. In nucleotides, the CDR3 is TGTGCCAGCAGTTTCTCGAGGGGGAACACCGGGGAGCTGTTTGTT.

This chain uses TRBV28 with TRBJ2-2; TRBD1 matches at 8 bases. V lost 3 bases and J lost 10; bases outside the gene matches: 7. The V gene's germline CDR1 is MDHEN and CDR2 SYDVKM. The CDR3 has 14 amino acids. CDR3 amino acids: CASSLPQGAEELFF. In DNA, the CDR3 is TGTGCCAGCAGTTTGCCGCAGGGGGCTGAGGAGCTGTTTTTT.

The chain recombines TRBV4-1 with TRBJ1-1; 7 bases agree with TRBD1. Germline CDR1 is MGHRA and CDR2 is YSYEKL. The CDR3 is 14 residues long. The trim removed 0 bases at V and 8 bases at J, leaving 6 bases unmatched. CDR3 loop: CASSQEPGQPEAFF. The CDR3 DNA reads as TGCGCCAGCAGCCAAGAACCGGGACAGCCAGAAGCTTTCTTT.

In this sample, this clonotype turned up many times. One end of the junction fails to match germline, which may point to a read error. V and J are TRBV28 and TRBJ2-4; a possible D gene is TRBD1 (5 bases). The CDR3 runs 17 residues. CDR1 is MDHEN, CDR2 SYDVKM, per germline. The DNA of the CDR3 is TGTGCCAGCAGTTTAATTCAGGGAAGGAGTGAGTGGAACATTAAGTACTTC. Translation gives CASSLIQGRSEWNIKYF.

The rearrangement joins TRBV30 to TRBJ1-2; D is unresolved. The V gene's germline CDR1 is GTSNPN and CDR2 SVGIG (reference sequence). The CDR3 length is 11 residues. Deletions cut 2 bases from V and 6 bases from J, with 7 bases between. CDR3 protein: CAWSPQHGYTF. CDR3 coding DNA: TGTGCCTGGAGTCCCCAGCATGGCTACACCTTC.

This clonotype was seen ten or more times. The chain combines TRBV9 with TRBJ2-5; 15 nucleotides agree with TRBD2. The junction had 4 bases not matched to a gene; V was cut back by 1 base and J by 3 bases. CDR3 size: 17 residues. CDR1 is SGDLS, CDR2 YYNGEE, per germline. Here the CDR3 reads CASSVTGLAGGEETQYF. The CDR3 nucleotides read TGTGCCAGCAGCGTAACCGGACTAGCGGGAGGGGAAGAGACCCAGTACTTC. Looking up the rest from reference TRBV9 and TRBJ2-5 gives the full variable domain: DSGVTQTPKHLITATGQRVTLRCSPRSGDLSVYWYQQSLDQGLQFLIQYYNGEERAKGNILERFSAQQFPDLHSELNLSSLELGDSALYFCASSVTGLAGGEETQYFGPGTRLLVL.

This clonotype was detected ten times or more. V and J are TRBV11-2 and TRBJ2-7; D gene ambiguous. CDR1 is SGHAT and CDR2 is FQNNGV in the germline V gene. The CDR3 runs 12 residues. Trimming removed 0 bases from V and 1 base from J, with 1 base in between. The CDR3 reads CASSLESYEQYF. In nucleotides, the CDR3 is TGTGCCAGCAGCTTAGAATCCTACGAGCAGTACTTC.

CDR3: CASSPGQTKSTEAFF. The CDR3, as DNA: TGTGCCAGCTCACCGGGACAGACGAAGAGCACTGAAGCTTTCTTT. This rearrangement joins TRBV18 to TRBJ1-1, with 7 bases that match TRBD1. Germline loops: CDR1 KGHSH, CDR2 LQKENI. The CDR3 has 15 residues. V shed 3 bases and J 4 bases; nucleotides not matched to a gene: 8.

In its sample, this clonotype was seen many times. The rearrangement links TRBV11-2 to TRBJ2-5, with D uncertain. CDR1 is SGHAT, CDR2 FQNNGV, per germline. The V end was cut by 5 bases, the J end by 3 bases, with 10 bases between. CDR3 length: 13 residues. The CDR3 here is CASSPTRKETQYF. In nucleotides, the CDR3 is TGTGCCAGCAGCCCCACGCGGAAAGAGACCCAGTACTTC.

The rearrangement uses TRBV4-1 and TRBJ2-7; possibly TRBD1 for D (5 bases). The CDR3 totals 15 residues. Germline V gene lookup returns CDR1 MGHRA and CDR2 YSYEKL. The V and J ends lost 0 bases and 3 bases respectively, with 12 bases between them. CDR3 sequence: CASSQDLRQYYEQYF. CDR3 in DNA: TGCGCCAGCAGCCAAGATCTTCGACAGTACTACGAGCAGTACTTC.

The chain recombines TRBV30 with TRBJ2-6; 7 bases map to TRBD2. The germline CDR1 and CDR2 sequences are GTSNPN and SVGIG (reference sequence). The length of the CDR3 is 16 residues. V lost 3 bases and J lost 0; bases outside the gene matches: 5. This CDR3 is CAWRAGDGSGANVLTF. In nucleotides, the CDR3 is TGTGCCTGGAGGGCGGGGGACGGCTCTGGGGCCAACGTCCTGACTTTC.

This clonotype was seen ten or more times. The rearrangement joins TRBV7-2 to TRBJ2-7; D gene uncertain. The CDR3 has 12 amino acids. Per the germline V gene, CDR1 is SGHTA and CDR2 is FQGNSA. V lost 5 bases and J 1 base, leaving 6 bases between the germline ends. CDR3 nucleotides: TGTGCCAGCAGCACCCGATCCTACGAGCAGTACTTC. It yields the protein CASSTRSYEQYF.